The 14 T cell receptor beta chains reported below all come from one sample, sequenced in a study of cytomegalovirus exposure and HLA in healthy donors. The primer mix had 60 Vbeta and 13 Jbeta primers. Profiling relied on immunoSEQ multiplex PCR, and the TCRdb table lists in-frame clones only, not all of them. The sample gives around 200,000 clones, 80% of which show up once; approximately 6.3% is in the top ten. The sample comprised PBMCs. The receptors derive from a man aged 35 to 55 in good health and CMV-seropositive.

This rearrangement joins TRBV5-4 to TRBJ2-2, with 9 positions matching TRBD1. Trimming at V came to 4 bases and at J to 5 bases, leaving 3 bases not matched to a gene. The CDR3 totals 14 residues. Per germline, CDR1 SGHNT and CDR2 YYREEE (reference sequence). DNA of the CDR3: TGTGCCAGCAGCGGGACAGGGACGACCGGGGAGCTGTTTTTT. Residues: CASSGTGTTGELFF. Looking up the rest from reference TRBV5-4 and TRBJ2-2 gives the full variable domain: ETGVTQSPTHLIKTRGQQVTLRCSSQSGHNTVSWYQQALGQGPQFIFQYYREEENGRGNFPPRFSGLQFPNYSSELNVNALELDDSALYLCASSGTGTTGELFFGEGSRLTVL.

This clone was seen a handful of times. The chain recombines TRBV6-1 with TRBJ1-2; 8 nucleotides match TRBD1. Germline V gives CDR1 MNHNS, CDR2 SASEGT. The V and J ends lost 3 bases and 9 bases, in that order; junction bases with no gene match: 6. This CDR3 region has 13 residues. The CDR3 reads CASSDGQGVSYTF. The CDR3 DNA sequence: TGTGCCAGCAGTGATGGACAGGGAGTGAGCTACACCTTC.

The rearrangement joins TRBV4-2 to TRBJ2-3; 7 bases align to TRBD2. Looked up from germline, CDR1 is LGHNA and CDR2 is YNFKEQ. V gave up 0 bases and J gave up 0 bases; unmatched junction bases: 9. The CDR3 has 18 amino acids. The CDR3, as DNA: TGTGCCAGCAGCCAAGATACCCTACTAGCGACTAGCACAGATACGCAGTATTTT. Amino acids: CASSQDTLLATSTDTQYF.

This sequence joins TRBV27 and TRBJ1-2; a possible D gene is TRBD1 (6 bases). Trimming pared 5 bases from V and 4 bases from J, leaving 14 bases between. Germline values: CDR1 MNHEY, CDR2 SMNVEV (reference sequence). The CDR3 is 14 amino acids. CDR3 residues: CASSPYTGTYGYTF. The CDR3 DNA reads TGTGCCAGCAGTCCCTACACAGGGACCTATGGCTACACCTTC.

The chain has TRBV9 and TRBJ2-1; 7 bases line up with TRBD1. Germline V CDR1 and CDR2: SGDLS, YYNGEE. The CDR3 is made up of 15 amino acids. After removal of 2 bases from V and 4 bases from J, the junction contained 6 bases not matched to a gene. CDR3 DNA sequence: TGTGCCAGCAGCGTTTTACAGGGGCCTTACAATGAGCAGTTCTTC. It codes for CASSVLQGPYNEQFF.

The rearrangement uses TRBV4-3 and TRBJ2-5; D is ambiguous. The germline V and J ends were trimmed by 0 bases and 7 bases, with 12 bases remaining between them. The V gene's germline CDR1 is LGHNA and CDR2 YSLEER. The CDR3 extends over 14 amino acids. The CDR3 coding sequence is TGCGCCAGCAGCCAAGATGAAGGAGTGGGGACCCAGTACTTC. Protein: CASSQDEGVGTQYF.

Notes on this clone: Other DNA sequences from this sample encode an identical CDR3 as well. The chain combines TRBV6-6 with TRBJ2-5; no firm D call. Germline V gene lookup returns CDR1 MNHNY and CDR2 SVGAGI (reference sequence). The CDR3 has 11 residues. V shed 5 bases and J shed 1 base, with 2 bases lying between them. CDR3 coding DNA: TGTGCCAGCAGTCTCCAAGAGACCCAGTACTTC. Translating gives CASSLQETQYF.

DNA of the CDR3: TGCGCCAGCAGCCCCCGCACAGGTAAAGGCGAGCAGTACTTC. Translating gives CASSPRTGKGEQYF. This rearrangement joins TRBV4-1 to TRBJ2-7; D might be TRBD1 (5 bases). Germline-derived CDR1 and CDR2 are MGHRA and YSYEKL. The CDR3 totals 14 residues. Trimming took off 4 bases at V and 6 bases at J, with 16 bases between the two ends.

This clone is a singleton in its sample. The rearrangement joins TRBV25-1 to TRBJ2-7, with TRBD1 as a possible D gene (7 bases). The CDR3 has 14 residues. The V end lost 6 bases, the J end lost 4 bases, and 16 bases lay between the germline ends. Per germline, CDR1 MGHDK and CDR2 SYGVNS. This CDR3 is CASSGGGAIYEQYF. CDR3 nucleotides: TGTGCCAGCAGCGGAGGGGGCGCGATTTACGAGCAGTACTTC.

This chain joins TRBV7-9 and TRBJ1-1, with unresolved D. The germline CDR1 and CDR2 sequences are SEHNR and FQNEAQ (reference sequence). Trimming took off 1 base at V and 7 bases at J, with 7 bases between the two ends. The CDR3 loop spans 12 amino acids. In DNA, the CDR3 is TGTGCCAGCAGCTTAGGAGGAGGTGAAGCTTTCTTT. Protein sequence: CASSLGGGEAFF.

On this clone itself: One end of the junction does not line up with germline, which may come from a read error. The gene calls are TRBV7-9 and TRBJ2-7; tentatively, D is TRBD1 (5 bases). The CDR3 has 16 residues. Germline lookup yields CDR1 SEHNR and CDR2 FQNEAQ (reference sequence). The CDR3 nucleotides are TGTTCCAGCAGCTTAGTGGCTCGTAGGGGTTCCTACGAGCAGTACTTC. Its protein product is CSSSLVARRGSYEQYF.

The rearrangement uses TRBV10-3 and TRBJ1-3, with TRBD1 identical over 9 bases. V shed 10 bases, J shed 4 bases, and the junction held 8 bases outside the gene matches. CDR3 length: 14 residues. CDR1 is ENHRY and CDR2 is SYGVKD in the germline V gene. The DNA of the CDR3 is TGTGCCAACGTACAGGGGGCAAAAGGAAACACCATATATTTT. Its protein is CANVQGAKGNTIYF.

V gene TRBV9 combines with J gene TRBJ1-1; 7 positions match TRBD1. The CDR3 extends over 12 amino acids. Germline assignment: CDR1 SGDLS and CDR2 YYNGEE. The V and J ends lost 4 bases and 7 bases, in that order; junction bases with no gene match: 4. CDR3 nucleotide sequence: TGTGCCAGCAGCCCTTGGACAGGTGAAGCTTTCTTT. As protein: CASSPWTGEAFF.

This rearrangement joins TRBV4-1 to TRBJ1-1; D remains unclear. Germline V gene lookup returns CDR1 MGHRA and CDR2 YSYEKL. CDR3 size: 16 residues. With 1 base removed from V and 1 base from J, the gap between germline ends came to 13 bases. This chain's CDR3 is CASSQGFAAPNTEAFF. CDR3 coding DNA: TGCGCCAGCAGCCAAGGATTTGCGGCCCCGAACACTGAAGCTTTCTTT.